This TCR beta chain appears in the sequencing data of a study of T cells in Graves' hyperthyroidism and ophthalmopathy (dated by TCRdb to about 2019). Regarding the complete study: Peripheral blood samples were taken at initial diagnosis, before any treatment was given. To identify TCR V-J signatures that set the groups apart, the researchers used a discovery cohort of more than 95 patients, made up of under 50 with Graves' ophthalmopathy and about 59 with stable Graves' hyperthyroidism. Prospective prediction of ophthalmopathy was tested in an independent validation cohort consisting of some 19 hyperthyroidism patients and over 15 patients who later progressed to ophthalmopathy. The approximately 98 discovery patients were randomly divided into training and test sets at a 7:3 ratio. In addition, the study compared T-cell repertoires in thyroid tissue and in blood from several Graves' hyperthyroidism patients. Once sampling was done, hyperthyroidism patients were given methimazole at a starting dose of 30 mg daily, whereas ophthalmopathy patients were given high-dose intravenous methylprednisolone. According to the paper, TCR Vbeta CDR3 sequencing was carried out on approximately 140 peripheral blood samples, which came from fewer than 50 ophthalmopathy, roughly 75 hyperthyroidism and about 17 progressor patients. Broader findings and caveats from the paper: Ophthalmopathy was separated from stable hyperthyroidism by a 13 V-J signature model, with approximately 86% sensitivity and 81% to 83% specificity obtained in cross-validation and 80%/75% obtained in testing. In validation, progression to ophthalmopathy was predicted by the model with approximately 67% sensitivity and roughly 72% specificity, a median of about 6 months before onset. No statistical method was used to fix the sample size in advance, and group allocation was not hidden from the investigators. Most expanded thyroid clonotypes (frequency above 0.001) were also detected in blood, suggesting blood repertoires may reflect thyroid immune responses.

CDR1 is given as LGHNA and CDR2 as YNFKEQ, both from the germline V gene. Between the V and J ends, shortened by 1 base and 4 bases respectively, the junction contains 10 bases. From its cysteine to its phenylalanine, the CDR3 spans 15 amino acids. The CDR3 DNA has 45 bases and is translated from base 1. Amplification of TCR beta CDR3 regions was carried out from RNA transcripts. The first round of RT-PCR for the TCR CDR3 was performed with the HTBI primer set and the Qiagen OneStep RT-PCR kit. The libraries were constructed in a second round of multiplex PCR and then size-selected and purified. Libraries were sequenced paired-end with 100 bp reads on an Illumina HiSeq2000. Regarding the original processing steps: SOAPnuke was used to process the raw data, throwing out any read that contained adapters or uncalled bases, had a mean Phred below 15, or lacked an exact constant-primer or identifier match. COPE v1.2.5 was used to merge the high-quality paired reads, and each unique nucleotide sequence was defined as a clonotype. MiTCR v1.1 was used to align clonotypes to the IMGT TRBV, TRBD and TRBJ reference segments. The analysis was restricted to V-J combinations with a frequency above 0.0001, which together covered 99.2% of the repertoires. A TCS score was defined as the ratio between F50 (clonal expansion) and ExV (chaos), using BLOSUM62-based TCRdist between CDR3 peptides within each V-J. Welch's t-statistics and random forest reduced around 520 V-J features to 10 to 15, which were used in a naive Bayes classifier (R e1071). The public sequencing data were trimmed at Q25 with fastp and processed into clonotypes with MiXCR by TCRdb, which kept only in-frame beta chains. Rows merge per CDR3 protein into single entries with the most common DNA and genes. The authors' filters were not applied to this entry. The table for this sample lists about 260,000 distinct CDR3 sequences; about 25% of them were counted only once. Jointly, the top ten make up approximately 30% of the sample.

This clonotype has just a few counts. Its antigen remains unidentified. No base quality information exists; no much larger clone differs at one position. The hyperthyroidism patients were between 18 and 65 years old and newly diagnosed, with a disease duration of less than 2 months. Any patient with an uncontrolled infection, another autoimmune disease, pregnancy or lactation was excluded. Diagnoses were based on clinical symptoms, serum thyroxine and TRAb, thyroid ultrasound and orbital computed tomography. Blood from progressor patients was drawn when they were first diagnosed with hyperthyroidism, before any ophthalmopathy symptoms appeared. Ficoll-Paque density gradient centrifugation was used to isolate PBMCs from approximately 10 ml of fresh peripheral blood. Patients classed as progressors first received a Graves' hyperthyroidism diagnosis and then went on to develop ophthalmopathy during follow-up. Total RNA was extracted with Trizol reagent, and quality was checked on an Agilent 2100 Bioanalyzer.

The rearranged chain carries TRBV4-2 and TRBJ2-2; a confident D gene designation cannot be given. The sequencing input was blood. This clonotype was obtained from a man between 35 and 55 years old with Graves' hyperthyroidism that later progressed to Graves' ophthalmopathy. Here the CDR3 is given as CASSQAPYITGELFF. The DNA sequence is given as TGTGCCAGCAGCCAAGCCCCTTATATCACCGGGGAGCTGTTTTTT.